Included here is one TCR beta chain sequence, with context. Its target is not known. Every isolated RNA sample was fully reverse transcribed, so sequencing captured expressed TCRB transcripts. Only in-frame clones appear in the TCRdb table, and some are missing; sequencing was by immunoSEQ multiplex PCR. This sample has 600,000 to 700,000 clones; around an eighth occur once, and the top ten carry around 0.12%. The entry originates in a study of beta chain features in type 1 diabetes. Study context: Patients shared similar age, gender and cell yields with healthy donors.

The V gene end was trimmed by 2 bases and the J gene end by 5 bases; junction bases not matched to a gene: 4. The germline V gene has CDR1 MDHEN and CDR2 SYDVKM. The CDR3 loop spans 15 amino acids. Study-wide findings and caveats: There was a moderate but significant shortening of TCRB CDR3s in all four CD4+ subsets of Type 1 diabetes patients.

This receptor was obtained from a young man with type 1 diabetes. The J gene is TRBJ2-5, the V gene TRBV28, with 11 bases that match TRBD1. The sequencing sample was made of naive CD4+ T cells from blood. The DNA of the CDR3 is TGTGCCAGCAGTTTAAGTGGGACAGGGGGGGAGACCCAGTACTTC. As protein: CASSLSGTGGETQYF.